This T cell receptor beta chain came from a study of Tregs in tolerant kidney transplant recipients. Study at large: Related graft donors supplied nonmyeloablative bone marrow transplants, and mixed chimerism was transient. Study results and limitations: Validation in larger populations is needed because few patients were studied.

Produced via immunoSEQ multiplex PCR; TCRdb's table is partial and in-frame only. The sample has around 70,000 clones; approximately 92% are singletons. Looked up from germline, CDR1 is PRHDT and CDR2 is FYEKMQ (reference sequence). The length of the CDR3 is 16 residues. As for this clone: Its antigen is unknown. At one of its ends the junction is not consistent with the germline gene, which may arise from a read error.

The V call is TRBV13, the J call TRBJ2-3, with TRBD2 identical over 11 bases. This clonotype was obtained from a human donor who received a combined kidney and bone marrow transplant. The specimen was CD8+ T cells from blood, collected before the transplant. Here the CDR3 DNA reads TGTGCCAGCAGCCTAGGGACTAGCGGCCGCACAGATACGCAGTATTTT. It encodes CASSLGTSGRTDTQYF.